This T cell receptor (beta chain) derives from a study of T-cell reconstitution after alpha-beta-depleted transplantation in children. It was with unique molecular identifiers that the TCRbeta library was prepared. TCRdb passed the PCR reads through MiXCR, listing each CDR3 protein once. The sample carries about 600,000 distinct CDR3 sequences, about an eighth recorded once. In germline, CDR1 is LGHDT, CDR2 YNNKEL (reference sequence). The V end lost 0 bases, the J end lost 2 bases, and 8 bases lay between the germline ends. The CDR3 contains 15 residues. This clonotype was picked up many times. This material consisted of PBMCs, mostly from graft donor cells, taken 360 days after TCRalphabeta/CD19-depleted stem cell transplant. This receptor was obtained from a male patient between 5 and 17 years old who had a stem cell transplant for acute myeloid leukemia, so the T cells may come from the graft donor. The chain carries TRBV3-1 and TRBJ2-4; a possible D gene is TRBD2 (5 bases). The CDR3 sequence: CASSQDIATKNIQYF. In DNA form, the CDR3 reads TGTGCCAGCAGCCAAGATATAGCGACCAAAAACATTCAGTACTTC.